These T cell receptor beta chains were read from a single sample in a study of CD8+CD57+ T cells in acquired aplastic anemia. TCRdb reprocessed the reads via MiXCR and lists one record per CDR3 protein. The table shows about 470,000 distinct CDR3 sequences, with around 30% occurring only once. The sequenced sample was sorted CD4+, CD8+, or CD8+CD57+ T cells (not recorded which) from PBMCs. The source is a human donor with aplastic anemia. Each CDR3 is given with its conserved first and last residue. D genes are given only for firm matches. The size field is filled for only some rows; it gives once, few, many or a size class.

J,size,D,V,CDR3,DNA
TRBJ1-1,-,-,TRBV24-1,CATSETVMNTEAFF,TGTGCCACCAGTGAAACGGTGATGAACACTGAAGCTTTCTTT
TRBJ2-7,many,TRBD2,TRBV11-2,CASSLEPGTSIHEQYF,TGTGCCAGCAGCTTAGAACCCGGGACTAGCATCCACGAGCAGTACTTC
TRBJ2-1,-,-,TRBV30,CAWTVRGSPAIFVEQFF,TGTGCCTGGACTGTACGGGGTAGCCCGGCGATTTTTGTTGAGCAGTTCTTC
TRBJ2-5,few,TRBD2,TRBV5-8,CASSSPGGEETQYF,TGTGCCAGCAGCTCCCCGGGGGGAGAAGAGACCCAGTACTTC
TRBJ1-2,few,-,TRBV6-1,CASSPSRANNYGYTF,TGTGCCAGCAGCCCATCCAGGGCCAATAACTATGGCTACACCTTC
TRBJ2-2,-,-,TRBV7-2,CASRTDPVATGELFF,TGTGCCAGCCGTACAGACCCGGTTGCAACCGGGGAGCTGTTTTTT
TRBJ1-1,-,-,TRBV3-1,CASSTGGRNTEAFF,TGTGCCAGCAGTACCGGGGGCAGGAACACTGAAGCTTTCTTT
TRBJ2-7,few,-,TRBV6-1,CASNLNSEQYF,TGTGCCAGCAATCTGAATTCAGAGCAGTACTTC
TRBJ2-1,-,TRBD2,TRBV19,CASSLILAGSSYNEQFF,TGTGCCAGTAGTCTGATACTAGCGGGGAGCTCCTACAATGAGCAGTTCTTC
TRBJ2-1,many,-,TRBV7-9,CASSSDQSEQFF,TGTGCCAGCAGCTCAGATCAAAGTGAGCAGTTCTTC
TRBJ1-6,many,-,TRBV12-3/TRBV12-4,CASSYSTGSNSPLHF,TGTGCCAGCAGTTACTCGACGGGGAGCAATTCACCCCTCCACTTT
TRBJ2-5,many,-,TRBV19,CASSTWETQYF,TGTGCCAGTAGTACCTGGGAGACCCAGTACTTC
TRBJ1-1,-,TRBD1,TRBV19,CASSQGGWSTEAFF,TGTGCCAGTAGTCAGGGGGGATGGAGCACTGAAGCTTTCTTT
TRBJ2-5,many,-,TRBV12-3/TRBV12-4,CASSLASETQYF,TGTGCCAGCAGTCTAGCTTCTGAGACCCAGTACTTC
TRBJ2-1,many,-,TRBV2,CASSGTWEYNEQFF,TGTGCCAGCAGCGGGACGTGGGAATACAATGAGCAGTTCTTC
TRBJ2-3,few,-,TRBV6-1,CASRHRALRRYF,TGTGCCAGCAGGCACAGGGCCTTGAGGCGGTATTTT
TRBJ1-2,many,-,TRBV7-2,CASSFGIDHGYTF,TGTGCCAGCAGTTTTGGCATTGACCATGGCTACACCTTC
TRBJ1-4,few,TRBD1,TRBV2,CASSRGTVDSEKLFF,TGTGCCAGCAGCCGAGGGACAGTGGATAGTGAAAAACTGTTTTTT
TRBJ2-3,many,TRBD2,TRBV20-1,CSAPTSPTDTQYF,TGCAGTGCGCCGACTAGCCCCACAGATACGCAGTATTTT
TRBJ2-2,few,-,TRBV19,CASSNRARLNTGELFF,TGTGCCAGTAGTAACAGGGCCCGACTAAACACCGGGGAGCTGTTTTTT
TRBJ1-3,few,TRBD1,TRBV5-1,CASSLGQGEFGNTIYF,TGCGCCAGCAGCTTAGGACAGGGGGAGTTCGGAAACACCATATATTTT
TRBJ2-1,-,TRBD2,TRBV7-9,CASSQTSGRAFNEQFF,TGTGCCAGCAGCCAAACTAGCGGGAGGGCATTTAATGAGCAGTTCTTC
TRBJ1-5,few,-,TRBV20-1,CSALGGEGDQPQHF,TGCAGTGCTCTCGGGGGGGAGGGAGACCAGCCCCAGCATTTT
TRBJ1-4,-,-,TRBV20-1,CSARTEGGEKLFF,TGCAGTGCCAGGACAGAAGGAGGTGAAAAACTGTTTTTT
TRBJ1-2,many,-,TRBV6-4,CASSDSGTRSYGYTF,TGTGCCAGCAGTGACTCAGGCACAAGAAGCTATGGCTACACCTTC
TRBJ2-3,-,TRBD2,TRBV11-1,CASSLPGLAGGLTDTQYF,TGTGCCAGCAGCTTACCGGGACTAGCGGGGGGGCTTACAGATACGCAGTATTTT
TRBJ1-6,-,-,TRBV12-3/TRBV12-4,CASSSWQGSSPLHF,TGTGCCAGCAGTTCTTGGCAGGGCTCTTCACCCCTCCACTTT
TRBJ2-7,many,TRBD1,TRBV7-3,CASSSRQGQYF,TGTGCCAGCAGCTCGCGACAGGGGCAGTACTTC
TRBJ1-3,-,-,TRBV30,CAWSGAVGNTIYF,TGTGCCTGGAGCGGGGCCGTTGGAAACACCATATATTTT
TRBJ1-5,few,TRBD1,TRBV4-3,CASSHLDRGGLGNQPQHF,TGCGCCAGCAGCCACCTGGACAGGGGAGGTTTAGGCAATCAGCCCCAGCATTTT
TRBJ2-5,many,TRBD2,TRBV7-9,CASSRGLADQETQYF,TGTGCCAGCAGCCGAGGACTAGCAGACCAAGAGACCCAGTACTTC
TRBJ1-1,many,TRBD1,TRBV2,CASIRDRMNTEAFF,TGTGCCAGCATCCGGGACAGGATGAACACTGAAGCTTTCTTT
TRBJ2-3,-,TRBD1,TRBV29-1,CSADEGAADTQYF,TGCAGCGCTGATGAGGGGGCGGCAGATACGCAGTATTTT
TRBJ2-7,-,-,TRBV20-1,CSASGSTYEQYF,TGCAGTGCTAGCGGGAGTACCTACGAGCAGTACTTC
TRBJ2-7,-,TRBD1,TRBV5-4,CASSFGGTGPNEQYF,TGTGCCAGCAGCTTCGGTGGGACAGGGCCCAACGAGCAGTACTTC